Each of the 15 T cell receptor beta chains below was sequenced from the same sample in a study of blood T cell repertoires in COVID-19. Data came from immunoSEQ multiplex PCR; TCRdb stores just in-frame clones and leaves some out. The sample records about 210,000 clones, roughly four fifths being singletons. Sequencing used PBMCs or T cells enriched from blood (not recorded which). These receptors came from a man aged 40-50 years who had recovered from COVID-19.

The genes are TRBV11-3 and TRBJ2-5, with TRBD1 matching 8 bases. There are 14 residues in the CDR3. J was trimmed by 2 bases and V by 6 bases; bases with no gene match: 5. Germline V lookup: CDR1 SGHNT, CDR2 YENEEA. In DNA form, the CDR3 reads TGTGCCAGCAGTAGAGGGACAGGACAAGAGACCCAGTACTTC. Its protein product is CASSRGTGQETQYF.

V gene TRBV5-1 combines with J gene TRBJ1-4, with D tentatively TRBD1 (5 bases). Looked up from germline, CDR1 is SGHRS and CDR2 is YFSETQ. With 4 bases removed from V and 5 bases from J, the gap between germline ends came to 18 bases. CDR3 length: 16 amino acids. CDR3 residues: CASSPTGGRGNEKLFF. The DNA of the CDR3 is TGCGCCAGCAGCCCGACGGGAGGGAGGGGAAATGAAAAACTGTTTTTT.

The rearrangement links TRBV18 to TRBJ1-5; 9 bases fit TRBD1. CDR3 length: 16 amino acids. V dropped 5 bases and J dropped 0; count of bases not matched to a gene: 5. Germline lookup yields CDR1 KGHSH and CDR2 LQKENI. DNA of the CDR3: TGTGCCAGCTCAACAGGGGGCTTAGGTAGCAATCAGCCCCAGCATTTT. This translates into CASSTGGLGSNQPQHF.

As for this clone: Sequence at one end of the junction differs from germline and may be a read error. CDR3 sequence (DNA): TGCAGCGTTGAATGGGGGAGGACCATCTTC. Encoded protein: CSVEWGRTIF. The gene calls are TRBV29-1 and TRBJ1-2, with D perhaps matching TRBD1 (5 bases). Germline CDR1 reads SQVTM; CDR2 reads ANQGSEA. This CDR3 comprises 10 residues.

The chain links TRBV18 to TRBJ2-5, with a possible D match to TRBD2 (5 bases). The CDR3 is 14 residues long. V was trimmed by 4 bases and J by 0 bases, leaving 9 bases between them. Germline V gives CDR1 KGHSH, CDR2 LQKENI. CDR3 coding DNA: TGTGCCAGCTCACTCCGGGGTAACCAAGAGACCCAGTACTTC. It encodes CASSLRGNQETQYF.

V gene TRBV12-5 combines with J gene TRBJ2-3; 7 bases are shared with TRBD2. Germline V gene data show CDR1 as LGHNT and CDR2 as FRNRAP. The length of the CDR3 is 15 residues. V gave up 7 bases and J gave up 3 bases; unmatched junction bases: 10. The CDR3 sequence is CASARAGAGTDTQYF. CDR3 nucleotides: TGTGCTAGTGCCAGGGCGGGAGCGGGGACAGATACGCAGTATTTT.

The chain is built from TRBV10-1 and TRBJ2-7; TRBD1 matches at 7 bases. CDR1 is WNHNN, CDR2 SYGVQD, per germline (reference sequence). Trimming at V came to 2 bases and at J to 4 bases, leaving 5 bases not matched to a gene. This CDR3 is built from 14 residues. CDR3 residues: CASSERAGGYEQYF. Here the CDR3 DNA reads TGCGCCAGCAGTGAGCGGGCAGGGGGATACGAGCAGTACTTC.

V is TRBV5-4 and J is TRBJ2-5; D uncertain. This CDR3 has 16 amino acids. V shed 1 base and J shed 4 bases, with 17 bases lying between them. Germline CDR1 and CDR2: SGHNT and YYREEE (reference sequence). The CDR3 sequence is CASSLYSRGPVETQYF. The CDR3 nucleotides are TGTGCCAGCAGCTTGTATTCCAGAGGCCCCGTAGAGACCCAGTACTTC.

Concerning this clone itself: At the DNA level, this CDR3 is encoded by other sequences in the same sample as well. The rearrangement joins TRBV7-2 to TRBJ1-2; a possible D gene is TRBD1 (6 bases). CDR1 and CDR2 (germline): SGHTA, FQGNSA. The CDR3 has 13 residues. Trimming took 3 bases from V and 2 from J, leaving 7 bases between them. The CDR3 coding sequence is TGTGCCAGCAGCTTGAGGGGGAACTATGGCTACACCTTC. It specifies CASSLRGNYGYTF.

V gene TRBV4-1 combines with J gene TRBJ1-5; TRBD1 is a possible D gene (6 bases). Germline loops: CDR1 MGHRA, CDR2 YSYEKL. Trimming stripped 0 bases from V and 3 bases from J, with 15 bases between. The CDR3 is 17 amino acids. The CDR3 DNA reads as TGCGCCAGCAGCCAAGATAGTTACAGGGTTGACAATCAGCCCCAGCATTTT. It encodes CASSQDSYRVDNQPQHF.

This CDR3 is CSPAGGRGNTEAFF. The CDR3 DNA follows: TGCAGCCCCGCGGGGGGTCGGGGGAACACTGAAGCTTTCTTT. The V gene is TRBV29-1, the J gene TRBJ1-1; maybe TRBD1 (5 bases). Looked up from germline, CDR1 is SQVTM and CDR2 is ANQGSEA. Trimming left V 8 bases short and J 1 base short, with 17 bases between. The CDR3 is 14 residues long.

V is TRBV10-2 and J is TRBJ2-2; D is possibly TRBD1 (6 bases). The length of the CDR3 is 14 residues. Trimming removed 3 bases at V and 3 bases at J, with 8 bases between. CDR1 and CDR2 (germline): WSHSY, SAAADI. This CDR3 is CASSDEGDTGELFF. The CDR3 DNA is TGCGCCAGCAGTGATGAGGGGGACACCGGGGAGCTGTTTTTT.

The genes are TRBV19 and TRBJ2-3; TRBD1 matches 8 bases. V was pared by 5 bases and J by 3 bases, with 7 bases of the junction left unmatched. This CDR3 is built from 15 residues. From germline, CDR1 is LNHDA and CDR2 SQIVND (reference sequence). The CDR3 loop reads CASSQDRVGTDTQYF. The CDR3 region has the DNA TGTGCCAGTAGTCAGGACAGGGTCGGGACAGATACGCAGTATTTT.

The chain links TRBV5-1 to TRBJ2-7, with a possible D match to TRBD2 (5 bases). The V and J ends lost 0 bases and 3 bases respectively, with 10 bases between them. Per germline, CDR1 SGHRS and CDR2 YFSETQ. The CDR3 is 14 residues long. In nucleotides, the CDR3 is TGCGCCAGCAGCTTGGAAGAGGGATACTACGAGCAGTACTTC. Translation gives CASSLEEGYYEQYF.

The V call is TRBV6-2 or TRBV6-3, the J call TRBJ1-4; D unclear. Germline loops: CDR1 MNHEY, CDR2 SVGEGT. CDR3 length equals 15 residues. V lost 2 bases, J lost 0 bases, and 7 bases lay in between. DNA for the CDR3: TGTGCCAGCAGTTACCAGCTAGCAACTAATGAAAAACTGTTTTTT. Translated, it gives CASSYQLATNEKLFF.